This T cell receptor (beta chain) is from a study of post-analysis software for immune sequencing data. Study-level points and caveats: Multiple sclerosis patients showed significantly lower normalized Chao1 diversity than controls did. Five or six TRBV segments, TRBV5-6, TRBV5-1 and TRBV20-1 among them, were found more frequent in patients than controls.

This clonotype was observed a handful of times. Its antigen is still unknown. The TCR beta cDNA libraries carried unique molecular identifiers. TCRdb re-derived calls from the PCR reads in MiXCR, one entry per CDR3 protein. Counted here are 150,000 to 200,000 distinct CDR3 sequences, approximately 28% occurring once; the ten biggest clones make up over 1.2%. The CDR3 extends over 15 amino acids. V lost 4 bases and J lost 2, with 12 bases in between. Germline V lookup: CDR1 MDHEN, CDR2 SYDVKM. The chain employs TRBV28 and TRBJ2-1, with D possibly being TRBD2 (6 bases). This clonotype was obtained from a girl aged 5-17 years with multiple sclerosis. Material for sequencing was blood. CDR3 protein: CASSSGASAYNEQFF. CDR3 nucleotide sequence: TGTGCCAGCAGTTCGGGAGCCAGCGCCTACAATGAGCAGTTCTTC. The full variable domain, completed using reference TRBV28 and TRBJ2-1, is DVKVTQSSRYLVKRTGEKVFLECVQDMDHENMFWYRQDPGLGLRLIYFSYDVKMKEKGDIPEGYSVSREKKERFSLILESASTNQTSMYLCASSSGASAYNEQFFGPGTRLTVL.